This paragraph covers one T cell receptor (beta chain) sequence. The record originates from a study of blood T cell repertoires in COVID-19. About the study: The origin of the acute and convalescent COVID-19 samples was the United States, Italy and Spain. T cells, B-cell-depleted T cells, or PBMCs supplied cDNA or gDNA.

The CDR3 spans 13 residues. CDR1 and CDR2 from the germline V gene are LGHNT and FRNRAP. V lost 4 bases to trimming and J lost 6 bases, with 13 bases between them. TCRdb's copy holds only in-frame clones and misses some; the assay was immunoSEQ multiplex PCR. Of about 270,000 clones listed, approximately 86% are singletons. The chain uses TRBV12-5 and TRBJ2-7; maybe TRBD2 (7 bases). Sequenced input: peripheral blood. The receptor comes from a woman between 18 and 29 years old with acute or convalescent COVID-19. The CDR3 loop reads CASGYGGGGEQYF. The CDR3, as DNA: TGTGCTAGTGGTTACGGAGGGGGGGGCGAGCAGTACTTC.